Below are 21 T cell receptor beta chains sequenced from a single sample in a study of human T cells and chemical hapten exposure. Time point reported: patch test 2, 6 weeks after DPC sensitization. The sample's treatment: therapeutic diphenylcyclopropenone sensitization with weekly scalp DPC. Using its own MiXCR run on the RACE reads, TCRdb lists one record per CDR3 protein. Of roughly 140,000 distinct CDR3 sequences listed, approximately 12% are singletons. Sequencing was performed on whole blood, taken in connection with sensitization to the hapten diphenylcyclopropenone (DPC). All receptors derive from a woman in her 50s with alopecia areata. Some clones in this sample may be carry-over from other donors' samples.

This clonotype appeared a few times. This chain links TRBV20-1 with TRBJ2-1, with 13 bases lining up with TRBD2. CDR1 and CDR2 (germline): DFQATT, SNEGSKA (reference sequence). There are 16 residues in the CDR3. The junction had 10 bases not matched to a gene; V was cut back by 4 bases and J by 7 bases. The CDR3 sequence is CSATTRTSGSRNEQFF. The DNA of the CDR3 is TGCAGTGCTACGACCAGGACTAGCGGGAGCCGAAATGAGCAGTTCTTC.

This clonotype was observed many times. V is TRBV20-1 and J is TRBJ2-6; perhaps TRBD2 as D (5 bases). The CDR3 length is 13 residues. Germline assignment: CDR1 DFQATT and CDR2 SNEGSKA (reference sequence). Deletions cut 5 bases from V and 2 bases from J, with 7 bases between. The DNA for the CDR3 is TGCAGTGCTCTGAGGGCTGGGGCCAACGTCCTGACTTTC. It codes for CSALRAGANVLTF.

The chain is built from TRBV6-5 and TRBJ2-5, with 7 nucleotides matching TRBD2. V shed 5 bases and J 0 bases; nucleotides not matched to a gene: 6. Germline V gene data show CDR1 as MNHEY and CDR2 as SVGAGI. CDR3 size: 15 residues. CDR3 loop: CASSDLAANQETQYF. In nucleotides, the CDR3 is TGTGCCAGCAGTGACCTAGCGGCCAACCAAGAGACCCAGTACTTC.

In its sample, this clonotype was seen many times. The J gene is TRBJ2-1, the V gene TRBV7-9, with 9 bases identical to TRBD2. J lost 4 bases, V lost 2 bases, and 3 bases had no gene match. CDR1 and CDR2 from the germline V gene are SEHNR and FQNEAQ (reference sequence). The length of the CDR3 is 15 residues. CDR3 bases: TGTGCCAGCAGCTTAAGGACTAGCGAATACAATGAGCAGTTCTTC. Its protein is CASSLRTSEYNEQFF.

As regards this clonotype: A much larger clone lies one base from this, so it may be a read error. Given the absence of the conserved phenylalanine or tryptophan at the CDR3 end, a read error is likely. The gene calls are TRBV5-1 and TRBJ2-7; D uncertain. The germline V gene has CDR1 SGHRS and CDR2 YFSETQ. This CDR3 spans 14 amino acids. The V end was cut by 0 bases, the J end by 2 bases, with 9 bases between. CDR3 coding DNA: TGCGCCAGCAGCTTGGATGCATTTACCTACGAGCAGTACTCC. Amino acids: CASSLDAFTYEQYS.

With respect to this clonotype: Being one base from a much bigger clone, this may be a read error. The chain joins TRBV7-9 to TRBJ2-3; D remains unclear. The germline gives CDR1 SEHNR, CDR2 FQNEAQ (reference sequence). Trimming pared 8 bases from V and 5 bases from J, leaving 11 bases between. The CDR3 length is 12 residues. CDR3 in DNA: TGTGCCAGCTCCGGTCCGGTAGATACGCAGTATTTT. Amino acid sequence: CASSGPVDTQYF.

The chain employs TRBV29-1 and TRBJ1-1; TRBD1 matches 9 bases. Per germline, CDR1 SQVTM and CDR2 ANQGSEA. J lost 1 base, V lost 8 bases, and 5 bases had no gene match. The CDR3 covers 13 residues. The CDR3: CSLRGQGNTEAFF. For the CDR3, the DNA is TGCAGCCTGAGGGGACAGGGGAACACTGAAGCTTTCTTT.

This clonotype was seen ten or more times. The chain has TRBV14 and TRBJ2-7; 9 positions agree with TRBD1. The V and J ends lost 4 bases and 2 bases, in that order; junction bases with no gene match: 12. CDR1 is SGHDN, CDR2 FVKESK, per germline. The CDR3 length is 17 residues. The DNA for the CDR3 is TGTGCCAGCAGCCTAAATACAGGGGGCGCATTTGCCTACGAGCAGTACTTC. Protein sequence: CASSLNTGGAFAYEQYF.

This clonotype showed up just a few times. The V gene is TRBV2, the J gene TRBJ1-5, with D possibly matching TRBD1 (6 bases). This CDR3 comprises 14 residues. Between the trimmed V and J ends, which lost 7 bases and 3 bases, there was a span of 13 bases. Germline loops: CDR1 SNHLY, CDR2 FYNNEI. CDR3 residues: CASNDRSLNQPQHF. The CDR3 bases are TGTGCCAGCAACGACAGGTCCCTCAATCAGCCCCAGCATTTT.

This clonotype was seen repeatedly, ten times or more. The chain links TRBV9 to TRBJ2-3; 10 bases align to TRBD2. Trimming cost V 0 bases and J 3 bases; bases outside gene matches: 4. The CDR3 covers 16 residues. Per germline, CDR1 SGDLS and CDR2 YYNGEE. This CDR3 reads CASSVVSSGRTDTQYF. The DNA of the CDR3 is TGTGCCAGCAGCGTAGTTTCTAGCGGGAGAACAGATACGCAGTATTTT.

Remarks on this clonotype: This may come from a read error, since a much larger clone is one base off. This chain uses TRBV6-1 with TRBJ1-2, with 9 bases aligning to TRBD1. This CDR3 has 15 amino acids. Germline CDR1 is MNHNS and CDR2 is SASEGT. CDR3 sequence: CASSEAPGTGYDYTF. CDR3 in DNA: TGTGCCAGCAGTGAAGCCCCCGGGACAGGGTATGACTACACCTTC.

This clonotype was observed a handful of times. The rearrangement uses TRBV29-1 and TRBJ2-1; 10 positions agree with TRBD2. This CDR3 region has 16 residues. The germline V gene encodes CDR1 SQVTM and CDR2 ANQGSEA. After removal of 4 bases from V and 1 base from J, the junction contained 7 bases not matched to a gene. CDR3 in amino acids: CSVVGATSGSYNEQFF. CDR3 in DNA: TGCAGCGTTGTGGGGGCGACTAGCGGGTCCTACAATGAGCAGTTCTTC.

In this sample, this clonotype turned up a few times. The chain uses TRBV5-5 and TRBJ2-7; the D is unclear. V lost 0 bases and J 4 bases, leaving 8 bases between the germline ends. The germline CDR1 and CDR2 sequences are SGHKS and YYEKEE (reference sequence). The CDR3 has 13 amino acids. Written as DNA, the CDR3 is TGTGCCAGCAGCTTGGTTTCCAGATACGAGCAGTACTTC. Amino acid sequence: CASSLVSRYEQYF.

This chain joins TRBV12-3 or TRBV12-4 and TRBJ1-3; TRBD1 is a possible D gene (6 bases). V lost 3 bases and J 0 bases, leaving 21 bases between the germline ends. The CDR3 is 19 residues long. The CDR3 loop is CASSFAGQRSFGSGNTIYF. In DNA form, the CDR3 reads TGTGCCAGCAGTTTTGCGGGACAAAGGTCTTTCGGCTCTGGAAACACCATATATTTT.

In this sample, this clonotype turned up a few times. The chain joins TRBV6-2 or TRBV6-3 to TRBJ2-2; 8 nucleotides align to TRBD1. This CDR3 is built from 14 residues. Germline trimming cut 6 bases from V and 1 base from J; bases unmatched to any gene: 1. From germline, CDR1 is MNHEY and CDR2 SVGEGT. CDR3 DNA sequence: TGTGCCAGCAGGACAGGGGTGAACACCGGGGAGCTGTTTTTT. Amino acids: CASRTGVNTGELFF.

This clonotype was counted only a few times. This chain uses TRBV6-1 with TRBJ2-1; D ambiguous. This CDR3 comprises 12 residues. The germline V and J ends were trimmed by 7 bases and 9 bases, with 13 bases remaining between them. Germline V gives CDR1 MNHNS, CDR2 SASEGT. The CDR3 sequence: CASNGLQVEQFF. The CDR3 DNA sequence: TGTGCCAGCAACGGGCTCCAGGTTGAGCAGTTCTTC.

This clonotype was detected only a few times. CDR3 sequence (DNA): TGTGCCAGCAGCCGACCGCCCGGGGTGGAGACCCAGTACTTC. This encodes CASSRPPGVETQYF. The chain combines TRBV7-9 with TRBJ2-5; D perhaps matches TRBD2 (5 bases). Looked up from germline, CDR1 is SEHNR and CDR2 is FQNEAQ (reference sequence). V dropped 5 bases and J dropped 5 bases, with 15 bases sitting between them. There are 14 residues in the CDR3.

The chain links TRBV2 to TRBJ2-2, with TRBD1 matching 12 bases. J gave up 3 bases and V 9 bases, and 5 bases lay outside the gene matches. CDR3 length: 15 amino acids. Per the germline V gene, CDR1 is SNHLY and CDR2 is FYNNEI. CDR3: CASRDRGLDTGELFF. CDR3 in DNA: TGTGCCAGTCGGGACAGGGGGCTGGACACCGGGGAGCTGTTTTTT.

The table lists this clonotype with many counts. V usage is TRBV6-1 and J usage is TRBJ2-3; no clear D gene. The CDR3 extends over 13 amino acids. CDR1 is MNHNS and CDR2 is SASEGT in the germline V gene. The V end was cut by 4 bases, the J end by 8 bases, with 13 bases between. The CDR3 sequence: CASSARTAGTQYF. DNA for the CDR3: TGTGCCAGCAGTGCCCGTACCGCTGGTACGCAGTATTTT.

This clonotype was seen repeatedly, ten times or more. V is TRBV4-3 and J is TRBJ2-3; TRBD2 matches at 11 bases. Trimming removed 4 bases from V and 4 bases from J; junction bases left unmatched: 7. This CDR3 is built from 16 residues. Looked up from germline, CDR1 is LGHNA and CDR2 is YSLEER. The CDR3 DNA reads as TGCGCCAGCAGCCGCCAGGCGGGACTAGCGGCAGATACGCAGTATTTT. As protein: CASSRQAGLAADTQYF.

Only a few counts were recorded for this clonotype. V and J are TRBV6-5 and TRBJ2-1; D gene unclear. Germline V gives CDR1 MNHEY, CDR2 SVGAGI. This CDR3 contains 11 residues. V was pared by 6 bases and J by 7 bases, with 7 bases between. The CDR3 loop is CASRRGNEQFF. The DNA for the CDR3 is TGTGCCAGCAGGCGCGGTAATGAGCAGTTCTTC.